These 8 T cell receptor beta chains originate from one sample sequenced in a study of T cell responses to AZD1222 COVID-19 vaccine. Clones were sequenced by immunoSEQ multiplex PCR, and TCRdb holds only the in-frame ones, with some missing. The sample consists of approximately 150,000 clones, 85% to 95% of them appearing once. Sequenced material: peripheral blood, taken on day 0 of AZD1222 vaccination. The receptors derive from an adult in good health.

V usage is TRBV28 and J usage is TRBJ2-7; TRBD1 matches 7 bases. Germline CDR1 and CDR2: MDHEN and SYDVKM. V shed 5 bases, J shed 3 bases, and the junction held 7 bases outside the gene matches. CDR3 length: 14 amino acids. CDR3 amino acids: CASSAPGQIYEQYF. The CDR3 DNA is TGTGCCAGCAGTGCCCCGGGACAGATCTACGAGCAGTACTTC. The variable domain in full, completed from reference TRBV28 and TRBJ2-7, reads DVKVTQSSRYLVKRTGEKVFLECVQDMDHENMFWYRQDPGLGLRLIYFSYDVKMKEKGDIPEGYSVSREKKERFSLILESASTNQTSMYLCASSAPGQIYEQYFGPGTRLTVT.

The gene calls are TRBV27 and TRBJ1-6; D gene uncertain. The CDR3 contains 18 residues. Germline-derived CDR1 and CDR2 are MNHEY and SMNVEV (reference sequence). V gave up 9 bases and J gave up 1 base, with 22 bases separating them. CDR3 sequence reads: CASRPQGNLRSYNSPLHF. For the CDR3, the DNA is TGTGCCAGTCGCCCCCAAGGGAACCTAAGGTCCTATAATTCACCCCTCCACTTT.

The J gene is TRBJ1-1, the V gene TRBV5-1, with no clear D. The germline gives CDR1 SGHRS, CDR2 YFSETQ. The CDR3 runs to 13 residues. Trimming pared 2 bases from V and 0 bases from J, leaving 5 bases between. CDR3 amino acids: CASSFFVNTEAFF. In DNA form, the CDR3 reads TGCGCCAGCAGCTTTTTTGTGAACACTGAAGCTTTCTTT.

The chain combines TRBV19 with TRBJ1-2; possible D gene TRBD1, 5 bases. The germline V gene encodes CDR1 LNHDA and CDR2 SQIVND (reference sequence). This CDR3 has 15 amino acids. With 5 bases removed from V and 0 bases from J, the gap between germline ends came to 13 bases. CDR3 loop: CASSPRGTANYGYTF. In DNA, the CDR3 is TGTGCCAGTAGTCCCCGGGGGACGGCTAACTATGGCTACACCTTC.

The chain is built from TRBV19 and TRBJ1-2; unclear D gene. Per the germline V gene, CDR1 is LNHDA and CDR2 is SQIVND (reference sequence). The CDR3 extends over 13 amino acids. Deletions cut 0 bases from V and 7 bases from J, with 9 bases between. The CDR3 reads CASSIDRTTGYTF. Here the CDR3 DNA reads TGTGCCAGTAGTATAGATCGCACTACTGGCTACACCTTC.

This CDR3 reads CSVEWSRGRVGGYTF. CDR3 DNA sequence: TGCAGCGTTGAATGGTCCAGGGGGCGAGTCGGCGGCTACACCTTC. The chain combines TRBV29-1 with TRBJ1-2; the match to TRBD1 covers 8 bases. Germline CDR1 is SQVTM and CDR2 is ANQGSEA. After removal of 2 bases from V and 8 bases from J, the junction contained 13 bases not matched to a gene. The CDR3 has 15 amino acids.

The chain joins TRBV6-5 to TRBJ1-2, with 7 nucleotides matching TRBD1. Germline CDR1 reads MNHEY; CDR2 reads SVGAGI. Trimming cost V 2 bases and J 8 bases; bases outside gene matches: 2. CDR3 length: 12 residues. The CDR3 nucleotides read TGTGCCAGCAGTTACGTAGGGGGCGGCTACACCTTC. This translates into CASSYVGGGYTF.

This chain uses TRBV11-3 with TRBJ2-1, with 9 nucleotides matching TRBD2. Trimming took 1 base from V and 4 from J; bases not matched to a gene: 2. CDR3 length: 15 amino acids. CDR1 SGHNT and CDR2 YENEEA come from the germline V gene. The DNA for the CDR3 is TGTGCCAGCAGCTTAGGCGGGAGGGATTACAATGAGCAGTTCTTC. This translates into CASSLGGRDYNEQFF. Combining the CDR3 with reference TRBV11-3 and TRBJ2-1 gives the whole variable domain EAGVVQSPRYKIIEKKQPVAFWCNPISGHNTLYWYLQNLGQGPELLIRYENEEAVDDSQLPKDRFSAERLKGVDSTLKIQPAELGDSAVYLCASSLGGRDYNEQFFGPGTRLTVL.